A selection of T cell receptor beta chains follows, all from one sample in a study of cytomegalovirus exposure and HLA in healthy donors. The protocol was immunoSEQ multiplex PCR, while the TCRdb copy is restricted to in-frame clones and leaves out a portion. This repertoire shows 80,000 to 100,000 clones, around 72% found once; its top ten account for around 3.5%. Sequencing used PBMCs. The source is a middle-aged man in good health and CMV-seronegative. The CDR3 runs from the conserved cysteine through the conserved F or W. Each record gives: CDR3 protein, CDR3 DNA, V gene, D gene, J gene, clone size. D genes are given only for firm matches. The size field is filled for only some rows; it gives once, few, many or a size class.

CDR3aa: CASSLPGHGTDTQYF; CDR3nt: TGTGCCAGCAGCTTACCGGGACATGGCACAGATACGCAGTATTTT; v_gene: TRBV11-2; d_gene: NA; j_gene: TRBJ2-3; abundance: NA
CDR3aa: CATSRAGQPEAFF; CDR3nt: TGTGCCACCAGCAGAGCCGGACAGCCTGAAGCTTTCTTT; v_gene: TRBV15; d_gene: NA; j_gene: TRBJ1-1; abundance: NA
CDR3aa: CASSLGTTNTGELFF; CDR3nt: TGTGCCAGCAGCCTCGGGACAACGAACACCGGGGAGCTGTTTTTT; v_gene: TRBV7-8; d_gene: NA; j_gene: TRBJ2-2; abundance: NA
CDR3aa: CASSQLLQGTEKLFF; CDR3nt: TGCGCCAGCAGCCAACTTTTACAGGGGACAGAAAAACTGTTTTTT; v_gene: TRBV4-3; d_gene: TRBD1; j_gene: TRBJ1-4; abundance: few
CDR3aa: CASSSHRAPGAFF; CDR3nt: TGTGCCAGCAGTTCCCACCGAGCCCCGGGAGCTTTCTTT; v_gene: TRBV27; d_gene: NA; j_gene: TRBJ1-1; abundance: NA
CDR3aa: CASSLDSPSHSPLHF; CDR3nt: TGTGCCAGCAGCTTGGACAGTCCTTCCCATTCACCCCTCCACTTT; v_gene: TRBV5-6; d_gene: NA; j_gene: TRBJ1-6; abundance: NA
CDR3aa: CASSLTRQSSYNEQFF; CDR3nt: TGCGCCAGCAGCTTGACCCGACAAAGCTCCTACAATGAGCAGTTCTTC; v_gene: TRBV5-1; d_gene: NA; j_gene: TRBJ2-1; abundance: NA
CDR3aa: CASRECGTDCSNQPQHF; CDR3nt: TGTGCCAGCAGAGAATGTGGCACGGACTGTAGCAATCAGCCCCAGCATTTT; v_gene: TRBV21-1; d_gene: NA; j_gene: TRBJ1-5; abundance: NA
CDR3aa: CASSLQGARETQYF; CDR3nt: TGTGCCAGCTCACTTCAGGGGGCGAGGGAGACCCAGTACTTC; v_gene: TRBV18; d_gene: TRBD1; j_gene: TRBJ2-5; abundance: NA
CDR3aa: CASSYGRVVDYGYTF; CDR3nt: TGTGCCAGCAGTTACGGCAGGGTGGTTGACTATGGCTACACCTTC; v_gene: TRBV6-5; d_gene: NA; j_gene: TRBJ1-2; abundance: few
CDR3aa: CASSLPGGPNTGELFF; CDR3nt: TGTGCCAGCAGTTTACCCGGGGGGCCCAACACCGGGGAGCTGTTTTTT; v_gene: TRBV28; d_gene: NA; j_gene: TRBJ2-2; abundance: NA
CDR3aa: CASSPSGGAETQYF; CDR3nt: TGTGCCAGCAGCCCTAGCGGGGGTGCGGAGACCCAGTACTTC; v_gene: TRBV5-4; d_gene: TRBD2; j_gene: TRBJ2-5; abundance: NA
CDR3aa: CASGNRNTEAFF; CDR3nt: TGTGCCAGCGGCAACAGGAACACTGAAGCTTTCTTT; v_gene: TRBV7-2; d_gene: NA; j_gene: TRBJ1-1; abundance: NA
CDR3aa: CASKKTGNTEAFF; CDR3nt: TGTGCCAGTAAAAAAACAGGAAACACTGAAGCTTTCTTT; v_gene: TRBV19; d_gene: NA; j_gene: TRBJ1-1; abundance: NA
CDR3aa: CASSYGGQSLTDTQYF; CDR3nt: TGTGCCAGCAGTTACGGGGGCCAATCACTCACAGATACGCAGTATTTT; v_gene: TRBV6-5; d_gene: NA; j_gene: TRBJ2-3; abundance: NA
CDR3aa: CASSESLRETQYF; CDR3nt: TGTGCCAGCAGTGAATCCTTGAGGGAGACCCAGTACTTC; v_gene: TRBV6-1; d_gene: NA; j_gene: TRBJ2-5; abundance: NA
CDR3aa: CASSGTGNTGELFF; CDR3nt: TGCGCCAGCAGCGGGACAGGGAACACCGGGGAGCTGTTTTTT; v_gene: TRBV5-1; d_gene: TRBD1; j_gene: TRBJ2-2; abundance: few
CDR3aa: CASSPGTGSVDEQYF; CDR3nt: TGTGCCAGCAGCCCTGGGACAGGGTCGGTCGACGAGCAGTACTTC; v_gene: TRBV7-9; d_gene: TRBD1; j_gene: TRBJ2-7; abundance: NA
CDR3aa: CASSGPTFNEQFF; CDR3nt: TGTGCCAGCTCAGGGCCTACGTTTAATGAGCAGTTCTTC; v_gene: TRBV18; d_gene: NA; j_gene: TRBJ2-1; abundance: NA
CDR3aa: CASSFWGGGETQYF; CDR3nt: TGCGCCAGCAGCTTCTGGGGGGGCGGAGAGACCCAGTACTTC; v_gene: TRBV5-1; d_gene: NA; j_gene: TRBJ2-5; abundance: NA
CDR3aa: CASSRDFSGGFLIHF; CDR3nt: TGTGCCAGCAGCCGAGACTTTTCTGGGGGCTTTTTGATCCACTTT; v_gene: TRBV4-2; d_gene: NA; j_gene: TRBJ1-6; abundance: NA
CDR3aa: CASSPRDSNYEQYF; CDR3nt: TGTGCCAGCTCACCACGGGACTCCAACTACGAGCAGTACTTC; v_gene: TRBV18; d_gene: NA; j_gene: TRBJ2-7; abundance: NA
CDR3aa: CASSGGQATDTQYF; CDR3nt: TGTGCCAGCAGTGGGGGGCAGGCCACAGATACGCAGTATTTT; v_gene: TRBV2; d_gene: NA; j_gene: TRBJ2-3; abundance: NA
CDR3aa: CASSSGLAGDTQYF; CDR3nt: TGTGCCAGCAGCTCGGGACTAGCTGGAGATACGCAGTATTTT; v_gene: TRBV5-4; d_gene: TRBD2; j_gene: TRBJ2-3; abundance: NA
CDR3aa: CARYEGGAGQPQHF; CDR3nt: TGTGCCAGGTATGAAGGGGGCGCGGGTCAGCCCCAGCATTTT; v_gene: TRBV5-6; d_gene: TRBD1; j_gene: TRBJ1-5; abundance: NA